This T cell receptor (beta chain) was observed in a study of glioma-infiltrating T cells. Notes on the study in general: Tissue and blood shared very few CDR3 sequences. Non-neoplastic patients had below-expected tissue-blood divergence, while all gliomas exceeded expectation.

V was pared by 3 bases and J by 5 bases, with 3 bases of the junction left unmatched. CDR3 size: 13 residues. The iRepertoire nested amplicon-rescue multiplex PCR amplified TCR alpha and beta CDR3s from RNA. One-step reverse transcription and amplification started from approximately 100-400 ng of tissue mRNA or PBMC total RNA. One entry per CDR3 protein results from TCRdb running MiXCR on the multiplex PCR reads. The sample contains 90,000 to 100,000 distinct CDR3 sequences, 35% to 45% of which appear only once. This clonotype has at least ten counts. Its antigen is currently unknown. The rearrangement joins TRBV12-3 or TRBV12-4 to TRBJ2-5, with TRBD1 matching over 7 bases. This TCR came from a human donor with low-grade glioma or glioblastoma, undergoing nonglioma brain surgery, or in good health (not recorded which). The material sequenced was glioma tissue, nonneoplastic brain tissue, or PBMCs (not recorded which). The DNA for the CDR3 is TGTGCCAGCAGTTTGATAGGGGGCGAGACCCAGTACTTC. Translation gives CASSLIGGETQYF.